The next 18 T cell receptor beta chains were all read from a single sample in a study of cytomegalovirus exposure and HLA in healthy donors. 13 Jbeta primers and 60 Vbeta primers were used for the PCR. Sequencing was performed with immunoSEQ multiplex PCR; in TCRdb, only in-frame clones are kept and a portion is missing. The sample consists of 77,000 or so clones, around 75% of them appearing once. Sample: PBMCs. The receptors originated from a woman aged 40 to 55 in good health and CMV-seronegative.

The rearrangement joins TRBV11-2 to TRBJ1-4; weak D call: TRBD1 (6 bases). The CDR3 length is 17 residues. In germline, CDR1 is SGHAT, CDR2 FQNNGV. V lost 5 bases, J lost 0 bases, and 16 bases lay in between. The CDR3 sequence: CASSRTGNEATNEKLFF. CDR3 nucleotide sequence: TGTGCCAGCAGCCGAACAGGGAATGAGGCAACTAATGAAAAACTGTTTTTT.

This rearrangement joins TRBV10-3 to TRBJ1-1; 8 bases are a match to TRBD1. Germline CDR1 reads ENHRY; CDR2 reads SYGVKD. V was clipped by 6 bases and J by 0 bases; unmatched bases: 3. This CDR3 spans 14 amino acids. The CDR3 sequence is CAIRDRGMNTEAFF. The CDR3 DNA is TGTGCCATCAGAGACAGGGGTATGAACACTGAAGCTTTCTTT.

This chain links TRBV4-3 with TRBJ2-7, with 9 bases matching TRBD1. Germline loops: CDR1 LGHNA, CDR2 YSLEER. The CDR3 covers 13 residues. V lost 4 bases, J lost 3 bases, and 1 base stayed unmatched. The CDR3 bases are TGCGCCAGCAGCCGGGACAGGGACTACGAGCAGTACTTC. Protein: CASSRDRDYEQYF.

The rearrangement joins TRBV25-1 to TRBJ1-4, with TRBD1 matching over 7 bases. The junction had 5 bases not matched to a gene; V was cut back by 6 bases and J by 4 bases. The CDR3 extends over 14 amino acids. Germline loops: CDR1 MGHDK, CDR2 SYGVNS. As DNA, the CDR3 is TGTGCCAGCAGAGAGGGGGCGATTAATGAAAAACTGTTTTTT. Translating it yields CASREGAINEKLFF.

In nucleotides, the CDR3 is TGCAGCGTTGAGAGGGTAGCTAGCGGGAGTAACTACGAGCAGTACTTC. Its translation: CSVERVASGSNYEQYF. The chain joins TRBV29-1 to TRBJ2-7, with TRBD2 matching 10 bases. This CDR3 has 16 residues. Germline V gene lookup returns CDR1 SQVTM and CDR2 ANQGSEA. Unmatched junction bases numbered 11, after V lost 3 bases and J lost 3 bases.

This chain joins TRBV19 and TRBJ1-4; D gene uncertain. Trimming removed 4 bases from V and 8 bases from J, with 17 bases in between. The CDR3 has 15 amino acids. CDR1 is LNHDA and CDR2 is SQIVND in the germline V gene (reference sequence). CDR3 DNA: TGTGCCAGTAGTACCCTAGACTATGCCGACGAAAAACTGTTTTTT. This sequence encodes CASSTLDYADEKLFF.

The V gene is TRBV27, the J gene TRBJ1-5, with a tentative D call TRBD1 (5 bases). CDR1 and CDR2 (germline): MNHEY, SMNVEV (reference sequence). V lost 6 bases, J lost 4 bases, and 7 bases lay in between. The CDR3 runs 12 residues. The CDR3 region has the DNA TGTGCCAGCAGACGACAGAATCAGCCCCAGCATTTT. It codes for CASRRQNQPQHF.

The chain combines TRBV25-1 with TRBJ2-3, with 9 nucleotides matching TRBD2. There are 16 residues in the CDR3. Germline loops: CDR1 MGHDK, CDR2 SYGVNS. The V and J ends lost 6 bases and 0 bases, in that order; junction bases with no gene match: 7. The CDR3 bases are TGTGCCAGCAGCCACAGGACTAGCGAGAGCACAGATACGCAGTATTTT. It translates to CASSHRTSESTDTQYF. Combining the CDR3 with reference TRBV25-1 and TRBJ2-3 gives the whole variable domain EADIYQTPRYLVIGTGKKITLECSQTMGHDKMYWYQQDPGMELHLIHYSYGVNSTEKGDLSSESTVSRIRTEHFPLTLESARPSHTSQYLCASSHRTSESTDTQYFGPGTRLTVL.

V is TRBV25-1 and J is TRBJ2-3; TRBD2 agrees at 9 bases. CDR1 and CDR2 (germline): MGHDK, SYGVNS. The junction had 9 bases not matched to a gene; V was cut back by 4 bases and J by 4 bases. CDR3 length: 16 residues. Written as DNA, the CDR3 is TGTGCCAGCAGTGGTCATGCGGGAGGGGGTGCAGATACGCAGTATTTT. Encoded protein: CASSGHAGGGADTQYF.

In nucleotides, the CDR3 is TGTGCCAGCAGACGGACAGGGGGCTACGAGCAGTACTTC. As protein: CASRRTGGYEQYF. The V and J genes are TRBV27 and TRBJ2-7, with 10 bases that match TRBD1. The CDR3 length is 13 residues. CDR1 and CDR2 (germline): MNHEY, SMNVEV (reference sequence). With 6 bases clipped from V and 3 bases from J, the junction kept 2 bases outside the gene matches.

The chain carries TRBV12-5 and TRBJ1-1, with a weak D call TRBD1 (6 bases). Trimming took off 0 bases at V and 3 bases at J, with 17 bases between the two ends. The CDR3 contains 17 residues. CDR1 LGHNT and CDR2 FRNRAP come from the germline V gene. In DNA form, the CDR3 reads TGTGCTAGTGGTTTGGTACTTAGTAACAGGGCTGACACTGAAGCTTTCTTT. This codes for CASGLVLSNRADTEAFF.

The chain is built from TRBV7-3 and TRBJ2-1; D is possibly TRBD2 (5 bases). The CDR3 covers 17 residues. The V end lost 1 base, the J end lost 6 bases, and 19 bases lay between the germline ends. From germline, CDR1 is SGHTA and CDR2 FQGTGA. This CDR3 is CASSLNPTTGGVNEQFF. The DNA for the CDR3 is TGTGCCAGCAGCTTAAATCCCACAACCGGAGGTGTCAATGAGCAGTTCTTC.

For the CDR3, the DNA is TGTGCCAGCAGCAATAGACAGGGCACTGAAGCTTTCTTT. Its translation: CASSNRQGTEAFF. J is TRBJ1-1 and V is TRBV7-3; 7 bases agree with TRBD1. CDR3 length equals 13 residues. V shed 5 bases, J shed 4 bases, and the junction held 4 bases outside the gene matches. Germline CDR1 reads SGHTA; CDR2 reads FQGTGA.

The CDR3 reads CASSTHRGLDQPQHF. The CDR3 DNA is TGTGCCAGCAGTACCCACAGGGGTCTCGATCAGCCCCAGCATTTT. The J gene is TRBJ1-5, the V gene TRBV28; 7 positions agree with TRBD1. Unmatched junction bases numbered 9, after V lost 5 bases and J lost 5 bases. Germline CDR1 is MDHEN and CDR2 is SYDVKM. This CDR3 region has 15 residues.

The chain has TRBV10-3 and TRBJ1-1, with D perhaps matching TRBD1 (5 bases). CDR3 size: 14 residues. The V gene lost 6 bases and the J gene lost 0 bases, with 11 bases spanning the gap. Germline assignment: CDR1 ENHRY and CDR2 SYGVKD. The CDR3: CAIRGRGMNTEAFF. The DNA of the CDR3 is TGTGCCATCAGGGGCCGGGGGATGAACACTGAAGCTTTCTTT.

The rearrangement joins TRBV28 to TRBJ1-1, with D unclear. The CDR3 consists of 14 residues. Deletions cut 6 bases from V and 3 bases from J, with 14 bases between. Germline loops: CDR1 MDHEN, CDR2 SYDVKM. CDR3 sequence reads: CASSLGSSYTEAFF. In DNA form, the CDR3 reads TGTGCCAGCAGCCTAGGGAGTAGCTACACTGAAGCTTTCTTT.

CDR3 bases: TGTGCCAGCAGGTCCTCCGGGGCAGATACGCAGTATTTT. Translating gives CASRSSGADTQYF. V and J are TRBV14 and TRBJ2-3; the D gene is possibly TRBD2 (5 bases). The V gene lost 6 bases and the J gene lost 4 bases, with 11 bases spanning the gap. The CDR3 totals 13 residues. From germline, CDR1 is SGHDN and CDR2 FVKESK.

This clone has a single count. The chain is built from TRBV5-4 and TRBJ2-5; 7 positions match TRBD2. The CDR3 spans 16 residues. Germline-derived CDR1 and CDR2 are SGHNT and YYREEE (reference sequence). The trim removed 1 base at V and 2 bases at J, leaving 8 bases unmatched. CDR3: CASSLRAGAPQETQYF. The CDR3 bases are TGTGCCAGCAGCTTGAGGGCGGGAGCGCCGCAAGAGACCCAGTACTTC.